Listed below are T cell receptor beta chains from one sample, sequenced in a study of blood T cell repertoires in COVID-19. Sequencing used immunoSEQ multiplex PCR; TCRdb keeps in-frame clones, though not all of them. Seen here are tens of thousands of clones, approximately 84% observed once, and the top ten hold around 28%. The material sequenced was peripheral blood. These receptor sequences come from a human donor in a cohort sampled during active COVID-19. CDR3s include the opening cysteine and the closing phenylalanine or tryptophan. The D gene is left open where the match is weak. Size is stated for part of the rows, as once, few or many counts, or as a class when the clone is expanded.

size	D	length	V	J	DNA	CDR3
few	NA	15	TRBV4-2	TRBJ1-3	TGTGCCAGCAGCCAAGATTTTACAGCTGGAAACACCATATATTTT	CASSQDFTAGNTIYF
NA	TRBD2	15	TRBV7-3	TRBJ2-5	TGTGCCAGCAGCCCCGGGACTAGCAGCCAAGAGACCCAGTACTTC	CASSPGTSSQETQYF
NA	TRBD2	16	TRBV19	TRBJ2-3	TGTGCCAGTAGTATAGGAAGCGGGGGGGCTGGAGATACGCAGTATTTT	CASSIGSGGAGDTQYF
NA	NA	19	TRBV12-2	TRBJ2-2	TGTGCAAGTCAAACTCGGACAGGGGAGAACCTCGAATACACCGGGGAGCTGTTTTTT	CASQTRTGENLEYTGELFF
NA	TRBD1	17	TRBV4-1	TRBJ1-5	TGCGCCAGCAGCCCCGGGACAGGGAGATATAGCAATCAGCCCCAGCATTTT	CASSPGTGRYSNQPQHF
NA	NA	14	TRBV7-2	TRBJ2-3	TGTGCCAGCAGCTCCGACAGGTCCCCGGATACGCAGTATTTT	CASSSDRSPDTQYF
NA	NA	13	TRBV6-6	TRBJ1-2	TGTGCCAGCAGTCCGGAAGCCAGGGATGGCTACACCTTC	CASSPEARDGYTF
NA	TRBD1	16	TRBV4-3	TRBJ1-2	TGCGCCAGCAGCCAAGCCCCGGGACAGGGGGCGGGTGGCTACACCTTC	CASSQAPGQGAGGYTF
NA	TRBD1	15	TRBV6-6	TRBJ2-7	TGTGCCAGCAGCGACGGGGGGACAGGGGGCTACGAGCAGTACTTC	CASSDGGTGGYEQYF
NA	TRBD1	16	TRBV5-4	TRBJ2-7	TGTGCCAGCAGCTTGGCTACGGGACAGGGCGCCTACGAGCAGTACTTC	CASSLATGQGAYEQYF
NA	TRBD2	16	TRBV5-1	TRBJ2-3	TGCGCCAGCAGCTCCGGCGGGGGTGGGAGCACAGATACGCAGTATTTT	CASSSGGGGSTDTQYF
NA	NA	16	TRBV4-2	TRBJ1-1	TGTGCCAGCAGCCAAGATCGCATGGGCCTGAACACTGAAGCTTTCTTT	CASSQDRMGLNTEAFF
NA	NA	15	TRBV7-3	TRBJ2-1	TGTGCCAGCAGCTTAGAGGCCGGCGCCTACAATGAGCAGTTCTTC	CASSLEAGAYNEQFF
NA	NA	17	TRBV15	TRBJ1-3	TGTGCCACCAGCAGATCCCCCAGGGGCCCCTCTGGAAACACCATATATTTT	CATSRSPRGPSGNTIYF
NA	TRBD2	13	TRBV7-6	TRBJ2-3	TGTGCCAGCAGACTAGCGGCTTGGGATACGCAGTATTTT	CASRLAAWDTQYF
NA	NA	15	TRBV4-2	TRBJ1-5	TGTGCCAGCAGCCAAGAGTTCGGGGGGAGTCAGCCCCAGCATTTT	CASSQEFGGSQPQHF
NA	TRBD1	15	TRBV19	TRBJ2-3	TGTGCCAGTCTGGGACAGGGGGATCGCACAGATACGCAGTATTTT	CASLGQGDRTDTQYF
NA	TRBD1	15	TRBV4-3	TRBJ1-5	TGCGCCAGCAGCCAAACGGGACAGAGGAATCAGCCCCAGCATTTT	CASSQTGQRNQPQHF
NA	TRBD1	16	TRBV5-4	TRBJ1-2	TGTGCCAGCAGCTTGGTGGGACAGGCCCTACTTGGGGGCTACACCTTC	CASSLVGQALLGGYTF
NA	TRBD1	16	TRBV10-3	TRBJ1-2	TGTGCCATCAGTTACCCTGTACAGGGGGCGAACTATGGCTACACCTTC	CAISYPVQGANYGYTF
NA	TRBD2	17	TRBV5-6	TRBJ2-3	TGTGCCAGCAGGGTGGAAGGCGGGGGGGCATACACAGATACGCAGTATTTT	CASRVEGGGAYTDTQYF
NA	NA	15	TRBV5-6	TRBJ1-4	TGTGCCAGCAGCTTTCTCAACAGGGAAAATGAAAAACTGTTTTTT	CASSFLNRENEKLFF
NA	NA	16	TRBV4-1	TRBJ2-1	TGCGCCAGCAGCCAAGATATAGCGGTTTCCTACAATGAGCAGTTCTTC	CASSQDIAVSYNEQFF
NA	TRBD1	16	TRBV11-2	TRBJ1-5	TGTGCCAGCAGCGACCGACAGGGGGAAGGAGATCAGCCCCAGCATTTT	CASSDRQGEGDQPQHF
NA	NA	18	TRBV21-1	TRBJ1-3	TGTGCCAGCAGCAAAGCGGTTTCGGGCGCCCCCCGACAGCACACCATATATTTT	CASSKAVSGAPRQHTIYF
NA	NA	14	TRBV19	TRBJ1-2	TGTGCCAGTAGTATCAACAGGCCGAGTTATGGCTACACCTTC	CASSINRPSYGYTF
NA	TRBD1	17	TRBV23-1	TRBJ2-6	TGCGCCAGCAGTCCTTCCGACAGGGGATCTGGGGCCAACGTCCTGACTTTC	CASSPSDRGSGANVLTF
NA	NA	13	TRBV19	TRBJ1-2	TGTGCCAGTAGATCGACAGGCGACTATGGCTACACCTTC	CASRSTGDYGYTF
NA	TRBD2	16	TRBV7-2	TRBJ2-2	TGTGCCAGCAGCTCAGCCGGACTAGTCAGGGCCGGGGAGCTGTTTTTT	CASSSAGLVRAGELFF
NA	NA	15	TRBV3-1/TRBV3-2	TRBJ1-1	TGTGCCAGCAGCCAAGATGTCGCGATGAACACTGAAGCTTTCTTT	CASSQDVAMNTEAFF
NA	NA	13	TRBV11-1	TRBJ1-6	TGTGCCAGCAGCTTAGTTTCTTCGTCACCCCTCCACTTT	CASSLVSSSPLHF